This TCR beta chain derives from a study of shared clonotypes between healthy human individuals. Libraries were prepared by immunoSEQ multiplex PCR; TCRdb keeps only in-frame clonotypes and omits some of them. Of roughly 2 million clones in the sample, approximately 95% were seen once. This TCR came from a man aged 18 to 35 in good health. Material: naive CD4+ T cells sorted from blood. Subset in this sample: CD45RA+ positively selected.

The CDR3: CAISDLHLSTDTQYF. The CDR3 DNA reads as TGTGCCATCAGTGATTTACACCTTAGCACAGATACGCAGTATTTT. The chain employs TRBV10-3 and TRBJ2-3; D remains ambiguous. V gave up 3 bases and J gave up 0 bases, with 10 bases separating them. Looked up from germline, CDR1 is ENHRY and CDR2 is SYGVKD. The CDR3 length is 15 residues.